This TCR beta chain was captured in a study of CD8 T cells in Susac syndrome. After extraction with the RNeasy kit, about 0.45 to 1 ug of the RNA was reverse transcribed using random hexamers. The immunoSEQ assay covered 54 Vbeta and 13 Jbeta segments for CDR3. TCRdb processed the immunoSEQ multiplex PCR reads anew with MiXCR; each CDR3 protein has one entry. In the table there are approximately 200,000 distinct CDR3 sequences, nearly 97% of which are singletons. Patients with stable or active relapsing-remitting disease, all of them treatment-naive, made up the multiple sclerosis controls. It was negative isolation that provided the CD8+ and CD4+ T cells, whereas TEMRA cells were enriched by FACS. Trimming left V 0 bases short and J 10 bases short, with 14 bases between. The CDR3 is 15 amino acids. Looked up from germline, CDR1 is SGHRS and CDR2 is YFSETQ.

What was sequenced was CD4+ T cells from PBMCs. This rearrangement joins TRBV5-1 to TRBJ1-6, with a possible D match to TRBD1 (6 bases). The sequence was obtained from a human donor with multiple sclerosis. CDR3 coding DNA: TGCGCCAGCAGCTTGGCCACCGGGGGCGGATCACCCCTCCACTTT. Protein sequence: CASSLATGGGSPLHF.